This paragraph reports one TCR beta chain. Antigen specificity is unknown. Preparation of the TCRbeta library involved a method that used unique molecular identifiers. TCRdb re-called the PCR reads through MiXCR, storing one row per CDR3 protein. The sample consists of 900,000 or so distinct CDR3 sequences, approximately 15% of them appearing once. The sample is drawn from a study of T-cell reconstitution after alpha-beta-depleted transplantation in children. Study outcomes and limitations: A year had passed since transplant, and T-cell counts and diversity by then came mostly from newly produced T cells. At around two months after transplant, the alpha-beta T cells were reportedly derived from several hundred expanded clones that came from non-depleted graft cells. High day-60 TCRbeta diversity in some patients came from surviving recipient T cells and thymic progenitors.

CDR1 is SGHTA, CDR2 FQGTGA, per germline. The V gene lost 4 bases and the J gene lost 5 bases, with 9 bases spanning the gap. This CDR3 spans 13 amino acids. This specimen consisted of PBMCs, mostly from graft donor cells, obtained 360 days after TCRalphabeta/CD19-depleted stem cell transplant. This receptor was obtained from a male patient younger than 18 who had a stem cell transplant for acute lymphoblastic leukemia, so the T cells may come from the graft donor. This chain connects TRBV7-3 to TRBJ2-1; no firm D call. The CDR3: CASSSGPDNEQFF. CDR3 coding DNA: TGTGCCAGCAGCTCTGGTCCCGACAATGAGCAGTTCTTC. Based on the CDR3 plus reference TRBV7-3 and TRBJ2-1, the full variable domain is GAGVSQTPSNKVTEKGKYVELRCDPISGHTALYWYRQSLGQGPEFLIYFQGTGAADDSGLPNDRFFAVRPEGSVSTLKIQRTERGDSAVYLCASSSGPDNEQFFGPGTRLTVL.